This T cell receptor beta chain stems from a study of cytomegalovirus exposure and HLA in healthy donors. Study results and limitations: Sequencing likely produced, as an artifact, a cluster of highly shared sequence variants. Among TCR beta chains of equal frequency, HLA-associated ones were more clonally expanded in a later analysis. Within a later analysis, the majority of CMV-associated TCR beta chains appeared HLA-restricted. In vitro experiments confirmed that a few CMV-associated chains were specific for CMV antigens.

Primers: 60 Vbeta forward and 13 Jbeta reverse. Sequenced by immunoSEQ multiplex PCR; TCRdb stores in-frame clones only, minus some. The data contain approximately 200,000 clones, about 83% of them seen just once; the ten biggest clones take up roughly 1.3%. The CDR3 totals 15 residues. Germline-derived CDR1 and CDR2 are LNHNV and YYDKDF (reference sequence). The V segment lost 4 bases and the J segment 4 bases; nucleotides outside the gene matches: 6. Regarding this clone: The antigen remains unidentified.

The source of this sequence is a human donor in good health. The chain joins TRBV15 to TRBJ2-3, with 9 bases lining up with TRBD1. Source material: PBMCs. The CDR3 DNA reads as TGTGCCACCAGCACCCGGGACAGGGCCGCAGATACGCAGTATTTT. It encodes CATSTRDRAADTQYF.